The T cell receptor beta chain described here comes from a study of naive and memory T cell subsets. Findings and limits, study-wide: Gini index rose across naive, CM, EM and EMRA in CD4 and CD8. There was no ground truth to check naive and memory subset results.

The beta constant-region primer was an equimolar mix of two oligonucleotides covering TRBC1 and TRBC2. Ligated cDNA was amplified by four rounds of PCR with nested alpha and beta constant-region primers and SP2. The cDNA 3' end received a ligated single-stranded oligonucleotide carrying the SP2 primer and a 12-nucleotide UMI. MiXCR was run by TCRdb on the UMI-ligation and nested PCR reads, yielding one entry per CDR3 protein. The sample contains around 17,000 distinct CDR3 sequences, roughly 9% of which appear only once. To note about this clonotype: The antigen is undetermined.

Cells stained for CD3, CD4, CD8, CD45RA and CD27 were sorted into four subsets. This CDR3 contains 17 residues. This receptor was taken from a human donor in good health. This chain connects TRBV3-2 to TRBJ2-2; the D call TRBD2 from the table was never checked on the DNA. TRBV3-2 is a documented pseudogene. The sample taken for sequencing was central memory CD8+ T cells from blood. The CDR3 loop reads CASSLAGGPSNTGELFF. CDR3 coding DNA: TGTGCCAGCAGCCTAGCGGGAGGGCCCTCGAACACCGGGGAGCTGTTTTTT.